The 31 T cell receptor beta chains below come from one sample, sequenced in a study of T cell responses to AZD1222 COVID-19 vaccine. The protocol was immunoSEQ multiplex PCR, while the TCRdb copy is restricted to in-frame clones and leaves out a portion. The sample yields over 150,000 clones, approximately 90% seen once. The sample in question was peripheral blood, obtained on day 0 of AZD1222 vaccination. These receptor sequences come from an adult in good health.

CDR3 in DNA: TGTGCCAGCAGCTCAAGGCTGGCTTACAATGAGCAGTTCTTC. It encodes CASSSRLAYNEQFF. The chain employs TRBV7-2 and TRBJ2-1, with D uncertain. CDR1 and CDR2 from the germline V gene are SGHTA and FQGNSA. The CDR3 covers 14 residues. The V gene lost 4 bases and the J gene lost 4 bases, with 11 bases spanning the gap.

The chain carries TRBV28 and TRBJ1-5, with D unresolved. The V end lost 8 bases, the J end lost 0 bases, and 11 bases lay between the germline ends. From germline, CDR1 is MDHEN and CDR2 SYDVKM. The CDR3 spans 14 residues. CDR3 sequence reads: CASVDNISNQPQHF. CDR3 nucleotide sequence: TGTGCCAGCGTAGACAATATTAGCAATCAGCCCCAGCATTTT.

This chain joins TRBV30 and TRBJ1-4; perhaps TRBD1 as D (6 bases). The CDR3 consists of 13 residues. The V end lost 4 bases, the J end lost 4 bases, and 10 bases lay between the germline ends. Germline V gives CDR1 GTSNPN, CDR2 SVGIG (reference sequence). CDR3 in DNA: TGTGCCTGGAACCGGGGACATAATGAAAAACTGTTTTTT. It encodes CAWNRGHNEKLFF.

The chain couples TRBV19 to TRBJ2-3; possibly TRBD1 or TRBD2 for D (5 bases each). The CDR3 spans 16 residues. V was shortened by 5 bases and J by 4 bases, with 19 bases between the two germline ends. Germline CDR1 is LNHDA and CDR2 is SQIVND (reference sequence). CDR3 sequence reads: CASSSRDGAASDTQYF. CDR3 bases: TGTGCCAGTAGTTCCCGGGACGGTGCCGCGTCAGATACGCAGTATTTT.

V is TRBV6-4 and J is TRBJ2-3; 8 bases fit TRBD2. Germline values: CDR1 MRHNA, CDR2 SNTAGT. This CDR3 spans 16 amino acids. V shed 5 bases, J shed 4 bases, and the junction held 11 bases outside the gene matches. The CDR3 is CASSPHSGAIADTQYF. CDR3 nucleotides: TGTGCCAGCAGTCCCCATAGCGGGGCAATTGCAGATACGCAGTATTTT.

The chain links TRBV9 to TRBJ2-3; a possible D gene is TRBD2 (6 bases). The germline CDR1 and CDR2 sequences are SGDLS and YYNGEE. V shed 2 bases and J shed 4 bases, with 14 bases lying between them. The CDR3 length is 15 residues. CDR3 region: CASSVLSGVPDTQYF. The CDR3 coding sequence is TGTGCCAGCAGCGTGCTCTCGGGAGTACCAGATACGCAGTATTTT.

The chain carries TRBV19 and TRBJ2-6, with unresolved D. Germline V CDR1 and CDR2: LNHDA, SQIVND (reference sequence). V dropped 0 bases and J dropped 0 bases, with 6 bases sitting between them. This CDR3 contains 16 residues. The DNA of the CDR3 is TGTGCCAGTAGTATAGACCTGTACTCTGGGGCCAACGTCCTGACTTTC. Protein product: CASSIDLYSGANVLTF.

The genes are TRBV3-1 (or the pseudogene TRBV3-2) and TRBJ2-1; possible D gene TRBD2, 5 bases. CDR1 and CDR2 (germline): LGHDT, YNNKEL (reference sequence). Trimming took 6 bases from V and 5 from J, leaving 11 bases between them. CDR3 length equals 13 residues. This CDR3 is CASRRAGDNEQFF. As DNA, the CDR3 is TGTGCCAGCAGGCGGGCTGGGGACAATGAGCAGTTCTTC.

The count of this clone is one. The V call is TRBV21-1, the J call TRBJ2-3. TRBV21-1 is given as a pseudogene. This CDR3 region has 16 residues. The CDR3 nucleotides are TGTGCCAGCAGCACCCCTCGGGACGGGGTCACAGATACGCAGTATTTT. This codes for CASSTPRDGVTDTQYF.

The chain is built from TRBV27 and TRBJ2-7, with 7 bases matching TRBD2. After removal of 3 bases from V and 1 base from J, the junction contained 9 bases not matched to a gene. The CDR3 is made up of 16 amino acids. Looked up from germline, CDR1 is MNHEY and CDR2 is SMNVEV (reference sequence). Written as DNA, the CDR3 is TGTGCCAGCAGTTTTAACGGCGGGGGTGGGTCCTACGAGCAGTACTTC. Protein: CASSFNGGGGSYEQYF.

The genes are TRBV2 and TRBJ2-2; D possibly matches TRBD1 or TRBD2 (6 bases each). The ends were cut back, 7 bases at V and 4 bases at J, with 13 bases in the middle. The CDR3 is made up of 14 amino acids. Germline-derived CDR1 and CDR2 are SNHLY and FYNNEI. The CDR3 sequence is CASTGGLGTGELFF. Written as DNA, the CDR3 is TGTGCCAGCACCGGGGGCCTGGGCACCGGGGAGCTGTTTTTT.

This clone has only a few counts. The chain couples TRBV6-1 to TRBJ1-5, with 7 bases that match TRBD1. The ends lost 3 bases at V and 6 bases at J; junction bases unmatched: 8. There are 15 residues in the CDR3. Per the germline V gene, CDR1 is MNHNS and CDR2 is SASEGT. This chain's CDR3 is CASSDPNRGFQPQHF. Here the CDR3 DNA reads TGTGCCAGCAGTGACCCTAACAGGGGATTTCAGCCCCAGCATTTT.

V gene TRBV28 combines with J gene TRBJ1-2; D perhaps matches TRBD1 (6 bases). With 10 bases removed from V and 6 bases from J, the gap between germline ends came to 24 bases. The germline V gene encodes CDR1 MDHEN and CDR2 SYDVKM. CDR3 size: 15 residues. The CDR3 reads CATRGGVVPLHGYTF. CDR3 sequence (DNA): TGTGCCACCAGGGGCGGGGTCGTACCCCTCCATGGCTACACCTTC.

V and J are TRBV10-2 and TRBJ1-6, with D possibly TRBD1 on 6 matching bases. Germline loops: CDR1 WSHSY, CDR2 SAAADI. V was shortened by 6 bases and J by 0 bases, with 15 bases between the two germline ends. The CDR3 runs to 17 residues. The CDR3 here is CASRQGLRRSYNSPLHF. The DNA for the CDR3 is TGCGCCAGCAGACAGGGTCTGCGTCGCTCCTATAATTCACCCCTCCACTTT.

The chain combines TRBV20-1 with TRBJ1-5, with 8 bases identical to TRBD1. CDR1 and CDR2 (germline): DFQATT, SNEGSKA (reference sequence). V shed 3 bases and J 6 bases; nucleotides not matched to a gene: 10. The CDR3 sequence is 15 residues long. The CDR3: CSASSTGGGGQPQHF. The CDR3 DNA reads as TGCAGTGCTAGTAGCACAGGGGGGGGAGGTCAGCCCCAGCATTTT.

The chain employs TRBV11-2 and TRBJ1-2; D is unresolved. Trimming cost V 5 bases and J 1 base, with 14 bases left between them. Germline-derived CDR1 and CDR2 are SGHAT and FQNNGV. This CDR3 region has 15 residues. The DNA for the CDR3 is TGTGCCAGCAGCACCCCCGGAAGGAATAACTATGGCTACACCTTC. Its protein product is CASSTPGRNNYGYTF.

This clone was observed a single time. The chain has TRBV24-1 and TRBJ1-5; TRBD1 aligns across 8 bases. The CDR3 has 16 amino acids. With 5 bases clipped from V and 5 bases from J, the junction kept 10 bases outside the gene matches. Germline V gene data show CDR1 as KGHDR and CDR2 as SFDVKD. CDR3 in amino acids: CATSGGGQGGYQPQHF. CDR3 DNA: TGTGCCACCAGTGGGGGTGGACAGGGAGGTTATCAGCCCCAGCATTTT.

The count of this clone is one. The genes are TRBV5-6 and TRBJ1-2, with D hard to call. The CDR3 runs 14 residues. The germline CDR1 and CDR2 sequences are SGHDT and YYEEEE. V was shortened by 7 bases and J by 8 bases, with 21 bases between the two germline ends. CDR3 DNA: TGTGCCAGCGGCCGGGGTCTGGGTAGCGAGGGCTACACCTTC. It codes for CASGRGLGSEGYTF.

This clone was seen a handful of times. The V call is TRBV28, the J call TRBJ1-5, with D tentatively TRBD1 (6 bases). Germline V gene sequence: CDR1 MDHEN, CDR2 SYDVKM. This CDR3 has 16 residues. V was cut by 3 bases and J by 4 bases, with 16 bases left in between. CDR3 bases: TGTGCCAGCAGTTTTACCCGGACAGTCCTTAATCAGCCCCAGCATTTT. Translating it yields CASSFTRTVLNQPQHF.

The CDR3 region is CSVVWQWAYNEQFF. Written as DNA, the CDR3 is TGCAGCGTTGTTTGGCAATGGGCCTACAATGAGCAGTTCTTC. The chain combines TRBV29-1 with TRBJ2-1, with D hard to call. CDR3 length: 14 amino acids. The V end was cut by 4 bases, the J end by 2 bases, with 12 bases between. The germline V gene has CDR1 SQVTM and CDR2 ANQGSEA.

This rearrangement joins TRBV6-5 to TRBJ1-2; D gene uncertain. CDR1 MNHEY and CDR2 SVGAGI come from the germline V gene. This CDR3 contains 14 residues. V lost 2 bases and J 4 bases, leaving 11 bases between the germline ends. In nucleotides, the CDR3 is TGTGCCAGCAGTTACGGAGGGTTCGGCTATGGCTACACCTTC. Protein sequence: CASSYGGFGYGYTF.

CDR3 sequence (DNA): TGCGCCAGCAGCCAAGGACTACCGAACACTGAAGCTTTCTTT. Its translation: CASSQGLPNTEAFF. The chain joins TRBV4-1 to TRBJ1-1; D ambiguous. This CDR3 has 14 residues. V was pared by 1 base and J by 1 base, with 7 bases between. Germline assignment: CDR1 MGHRA and CDR2 YSYEKL.

The CDR3 here is CASSGTGWPTNEKLFF. The CDR3 region has the DNA TGCGCCAGCAGCGGGACAGGGTGGCCAACTAATGAAAAACTGTTTTTT. The chain has TRBV10-1 and TRBJ1-4, with 9 bases fitting TRBD1. The germline gives CDR1 WNHNN, CDR2 SYGVQD (reference sequence). After removal of 6 bases from V and 0 bases from J, the junction contained 5 bases not matched to a gene. This CDR3 is built from 16 residues.

The chain links TRBV6-5 to TRBJ2-3; possibly TRBD1 for D (6 bases). The CDR3 length is 14 residues. V was cut by 0 bases and J by 3 bases, with 7 bases left in between. The germline gives CDR1 MNHEY, CDR2 SVGAGI. As DNA, the CDR3 is TGTGCCAGCAGTTACTCAGGACAGACAGATACGCAGTATTTT. Its protein is CASSYSGQTDTQYF.

The chain is built from TRBV4-1 and TRBJ2-2; TRBD1 matches 11 bases. CDR1 and CDR2 from the germline V gene are MGHRA and YSYEKL. The CDR3 is 15 residues long. Germline trimming cut 6 bases from V and 4 bases from J; bases unmatched to any gene: 4. CDR3 coding DNA: TGCGCCAGCAGACCGGGGACAGGGGGCACCGGGGAGCTGTTTTTT. Amino acid sequence: CASRPGTGGTGELFF.

The V call is TRBV6-1, the J call TRBJ1-5; D uncertain. The CDR3 has 11 amino acids. Germline values: CDR1 MNHNS, CDR2 SASEGT. Trimming took 3 bases from V and 6 from J, leaving 3 bases between them. CDR3 in amino acids: CASSEFQPQHF. The CDR3 coding sequence is TGTGCCAGCAGTGAGTTTCAGCCCCAGCATTTT.

The J gene is TRBJ1-1, the V gene TRBV5-1; 7 bases are shared with TRBD1. Germline V gene sequence: CDR1 SGHRS, CDR2 YFSETQ. The junction had 10 bases not matched to a gene; V was cut back by 0 bases and J by 11 bases. CDR3 length: 14 amino acids. This CDR3 is CASSLETGKVAAFF. Written as DNA, the CDR3 is TGCGCCAGCAGCTTGGAGACAGGGAAAGTGGCGGCTTTCTTT.

This rearrangement joins TRBV28 to TRBJ2-3; D possibly corresponds to TRBD2 (6 bases). Germline assignment: CDR1 MDHEN and CDR2 SYDVKM. V shed 6 bases and J shed 0 bases, with 10 bases lying between them. The CDR3 has 14 residues. CDR3 bases: TGTGCCAGCAGGGAGGGTACTAGCACAGATACGCAGTATTTT. Translation: CASREGTSTDTQYF.

The rearrangement links TRBV10-3 to TRBJ2-3; D is perhaps TRBD1 (5 bases). Germline V gene sequence: CDR1 ENHRY, CDR2 SYGVKD. This CDR3 comprises 13 residues. The germline V and J ends were trimmed by 7 bases and 1 base, with 9 bases remaining between them. CDR3 loop: CAITPTGTDTQYF. CDR3 coding DNA: TGTGCCATCACCCCGACAGGCACAGATACGCAGTATTTT.

CDR3 bases: TGTGCCAGTAGGGACAGCGGCTCTGGAAACACCATATATTTT. The encoded protein is CASRDSGSGNTIYF. The rearrangement links TRBV19 to TRBJ1-3, with D perhaps matching TRBD1 (6 bases). This CDR3 region has 14 residues. V gave up 6 bases and J gave up 0 bases, with 9 bases separating them. Germline loops: CDR1 LNHDA, CDR2 SQIVND (reference sequence).

CDR3 bases: TGCGCCAGCAGTTCTGGACAGGGCAACAATCAGCCCCAGCATTTT. Translation gives CASSSGQGNNQPQHF. The chain links TRBV23-1 to TRBJ1-5; 8 positions match TRBD1. TRBV23-1 carries the ORF label, with uncertain function. Trimming at V came to 5 bases and at J to 3 bases, leaving 6 bases not matched to a gene. The CDR3 contains 15 residues.